This T cell receptor beta chain was documented in a study of response to subunit inactivated influenza vaccine. Overall study results and limits: The authors proposed limited new T cell recruitment per seasonal influenza vaccination.

Turning to this clonotype: The antigen is unknown.

V lost 7 bases and J 5 bases, leaving 17 bases between the germline ends. The CDR3 spans 14 residues. Per the germline V gene, CDR1 is WNHNN and CDR2 is SYGVQD (reference sequence). From the RT-PCR reads, TCRdb called clonotypes with MiXCR, one entry per CDR3 protein. Here the sample spans over 800,000 distinct CDR3 sequences, 21% being singletons. Sequencing used PBMCs from blood, obtained 4 to 6 days after vaccination. This clonotype was obtained from a man aged 50-59 years who received an inactivated influenza vaccine. V and J are TRBV10-1 and TRBJ2-5, with D perhaps matching TRBD1 or TRBD2 (6 bases each). The CDR3 region has the DNA TGCGCCAGCAATCCCGGGGGCCTCGATGAGACCCAGTACTTC. This codes for CASNPGGLDETQYF.